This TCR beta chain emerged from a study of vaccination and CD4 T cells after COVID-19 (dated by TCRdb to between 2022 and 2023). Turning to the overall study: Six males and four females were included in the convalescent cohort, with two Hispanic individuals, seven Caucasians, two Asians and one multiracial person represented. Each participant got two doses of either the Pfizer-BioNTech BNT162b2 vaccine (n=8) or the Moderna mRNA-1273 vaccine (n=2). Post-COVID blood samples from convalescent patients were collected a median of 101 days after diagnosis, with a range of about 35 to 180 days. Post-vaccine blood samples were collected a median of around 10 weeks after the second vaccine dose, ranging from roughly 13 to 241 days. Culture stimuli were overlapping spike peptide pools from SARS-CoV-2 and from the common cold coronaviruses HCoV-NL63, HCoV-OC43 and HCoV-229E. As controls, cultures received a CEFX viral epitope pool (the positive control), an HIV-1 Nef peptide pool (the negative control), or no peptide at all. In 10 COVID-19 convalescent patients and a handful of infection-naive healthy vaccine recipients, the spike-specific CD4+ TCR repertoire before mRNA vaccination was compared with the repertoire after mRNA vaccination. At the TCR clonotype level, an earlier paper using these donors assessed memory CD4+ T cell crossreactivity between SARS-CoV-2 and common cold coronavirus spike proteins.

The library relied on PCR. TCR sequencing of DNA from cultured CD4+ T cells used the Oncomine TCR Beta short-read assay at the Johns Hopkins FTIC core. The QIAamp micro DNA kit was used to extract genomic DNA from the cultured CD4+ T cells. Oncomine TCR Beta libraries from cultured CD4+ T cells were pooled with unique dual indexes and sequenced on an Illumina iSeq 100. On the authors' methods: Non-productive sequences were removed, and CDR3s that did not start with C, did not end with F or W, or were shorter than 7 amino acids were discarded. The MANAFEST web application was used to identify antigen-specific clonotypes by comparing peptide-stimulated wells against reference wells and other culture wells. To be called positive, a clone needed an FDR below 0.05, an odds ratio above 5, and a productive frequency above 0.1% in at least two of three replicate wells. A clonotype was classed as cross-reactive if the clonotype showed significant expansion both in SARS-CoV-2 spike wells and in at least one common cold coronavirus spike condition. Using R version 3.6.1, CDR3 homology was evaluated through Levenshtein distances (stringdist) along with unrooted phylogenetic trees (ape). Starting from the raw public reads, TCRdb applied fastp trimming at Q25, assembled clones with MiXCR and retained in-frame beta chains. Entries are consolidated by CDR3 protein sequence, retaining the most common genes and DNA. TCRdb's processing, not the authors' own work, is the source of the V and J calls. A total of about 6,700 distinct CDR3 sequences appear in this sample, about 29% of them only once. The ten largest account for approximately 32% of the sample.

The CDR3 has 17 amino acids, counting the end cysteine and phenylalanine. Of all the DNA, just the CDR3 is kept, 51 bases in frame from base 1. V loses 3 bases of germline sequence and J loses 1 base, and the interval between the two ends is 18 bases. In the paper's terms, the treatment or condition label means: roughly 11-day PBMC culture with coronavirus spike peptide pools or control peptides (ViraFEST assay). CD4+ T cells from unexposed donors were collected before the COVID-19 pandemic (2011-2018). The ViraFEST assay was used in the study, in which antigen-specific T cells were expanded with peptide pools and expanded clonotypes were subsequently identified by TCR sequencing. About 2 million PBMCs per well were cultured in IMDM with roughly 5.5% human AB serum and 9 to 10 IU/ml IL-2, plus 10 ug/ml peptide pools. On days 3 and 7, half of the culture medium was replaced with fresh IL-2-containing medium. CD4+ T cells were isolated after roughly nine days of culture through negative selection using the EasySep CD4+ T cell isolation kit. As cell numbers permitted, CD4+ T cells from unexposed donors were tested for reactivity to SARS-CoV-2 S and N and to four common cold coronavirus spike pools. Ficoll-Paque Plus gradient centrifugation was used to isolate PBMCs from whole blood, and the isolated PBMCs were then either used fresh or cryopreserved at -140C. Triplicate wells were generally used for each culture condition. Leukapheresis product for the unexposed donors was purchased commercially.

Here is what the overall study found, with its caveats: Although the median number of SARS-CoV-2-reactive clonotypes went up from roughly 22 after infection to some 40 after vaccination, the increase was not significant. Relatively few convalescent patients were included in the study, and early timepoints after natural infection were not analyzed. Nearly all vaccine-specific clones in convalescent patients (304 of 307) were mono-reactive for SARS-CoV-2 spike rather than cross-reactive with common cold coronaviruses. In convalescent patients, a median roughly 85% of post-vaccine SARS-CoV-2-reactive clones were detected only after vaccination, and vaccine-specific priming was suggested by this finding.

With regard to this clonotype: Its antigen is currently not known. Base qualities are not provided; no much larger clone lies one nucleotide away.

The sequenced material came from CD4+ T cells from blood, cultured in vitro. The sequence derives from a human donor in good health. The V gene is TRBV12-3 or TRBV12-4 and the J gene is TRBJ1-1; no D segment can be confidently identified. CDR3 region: CASSFEGLAQENTEAFF. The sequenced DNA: TGTGCCAGCAGTTTTGAGGGATTAGCTCAAGAGAACACTGAAGCTTTCTTT.